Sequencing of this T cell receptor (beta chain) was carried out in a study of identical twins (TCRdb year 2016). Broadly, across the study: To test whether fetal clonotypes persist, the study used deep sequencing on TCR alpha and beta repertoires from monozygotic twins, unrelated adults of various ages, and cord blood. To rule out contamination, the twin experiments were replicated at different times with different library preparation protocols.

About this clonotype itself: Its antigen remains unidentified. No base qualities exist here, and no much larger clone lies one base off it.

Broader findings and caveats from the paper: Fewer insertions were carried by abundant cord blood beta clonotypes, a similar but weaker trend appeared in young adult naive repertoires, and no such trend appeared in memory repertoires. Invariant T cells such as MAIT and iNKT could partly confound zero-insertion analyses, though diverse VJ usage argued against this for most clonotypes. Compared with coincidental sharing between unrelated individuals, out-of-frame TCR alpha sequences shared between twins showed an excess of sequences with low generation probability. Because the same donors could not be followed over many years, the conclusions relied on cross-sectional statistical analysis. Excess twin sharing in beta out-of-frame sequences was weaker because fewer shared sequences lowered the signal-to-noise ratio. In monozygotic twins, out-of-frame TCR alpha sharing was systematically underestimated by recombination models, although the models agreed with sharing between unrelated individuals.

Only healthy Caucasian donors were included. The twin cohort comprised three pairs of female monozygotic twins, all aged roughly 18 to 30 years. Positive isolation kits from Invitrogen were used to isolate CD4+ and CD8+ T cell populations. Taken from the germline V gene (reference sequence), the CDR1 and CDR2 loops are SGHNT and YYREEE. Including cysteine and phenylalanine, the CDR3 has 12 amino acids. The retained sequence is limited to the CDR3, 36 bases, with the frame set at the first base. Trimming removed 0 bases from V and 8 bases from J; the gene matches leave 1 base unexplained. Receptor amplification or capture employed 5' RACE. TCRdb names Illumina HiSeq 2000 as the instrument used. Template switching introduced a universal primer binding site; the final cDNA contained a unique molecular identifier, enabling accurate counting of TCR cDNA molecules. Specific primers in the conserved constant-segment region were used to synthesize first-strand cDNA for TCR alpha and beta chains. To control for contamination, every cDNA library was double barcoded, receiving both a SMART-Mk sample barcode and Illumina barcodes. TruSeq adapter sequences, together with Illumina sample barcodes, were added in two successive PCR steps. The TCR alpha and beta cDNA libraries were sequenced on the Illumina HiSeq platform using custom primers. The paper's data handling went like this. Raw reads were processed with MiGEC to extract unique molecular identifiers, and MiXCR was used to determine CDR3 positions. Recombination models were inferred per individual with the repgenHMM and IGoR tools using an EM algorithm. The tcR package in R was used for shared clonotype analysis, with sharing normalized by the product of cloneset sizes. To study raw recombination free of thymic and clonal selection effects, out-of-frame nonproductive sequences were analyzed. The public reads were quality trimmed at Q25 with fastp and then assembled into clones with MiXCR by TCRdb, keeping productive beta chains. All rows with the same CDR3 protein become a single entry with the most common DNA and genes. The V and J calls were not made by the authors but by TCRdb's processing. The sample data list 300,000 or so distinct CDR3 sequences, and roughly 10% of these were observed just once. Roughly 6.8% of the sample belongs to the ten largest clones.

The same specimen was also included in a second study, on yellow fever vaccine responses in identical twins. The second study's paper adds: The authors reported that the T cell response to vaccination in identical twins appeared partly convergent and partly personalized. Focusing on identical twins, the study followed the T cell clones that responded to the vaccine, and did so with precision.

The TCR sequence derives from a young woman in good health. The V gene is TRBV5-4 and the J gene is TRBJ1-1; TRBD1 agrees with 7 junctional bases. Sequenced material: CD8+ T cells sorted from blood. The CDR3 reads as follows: CASSLGQGEAFF. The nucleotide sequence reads TGTGCCAGCAGCTTGGGACAGGGAGAAGCTTTCTTT.